The clone carrying this T cell receptor beta chain was detected a few times. These data belong to a study of T cells in Graves' hyperthyroidism and ophthalmopathy. The TCR beta CDR3 regions underwent amplification using RNA transcripts as the source. HTBI primers were employed in a first-round RT-PCR of the TCR CDR3. From the multiplex PCR reads, TCRdb called clonotypes with MiXCR, one entry per CDR3 protein. This sample carries some 440,000 distinct CDR3 sequences, less than 20% of them seen once, and the ten largest clones take 7.5% to 8%. Trimming stripped 2 bases from V and 6 bases from J, with 14 bases between. This CDR3 contains 15 residues. CDR1 and CDR2 (germline): MGHRA, YSYEKL.

The chain joins TRBV4-1 to TRBJ2-1; tentative D call: TRBD2 (6 bases). The clonotype originates from a woman under 30 with Graves' hyperthyroidism. Sequencing input: blood. The CDR3 nucleotides read TGCGCCAGCAGCCAACTGGGACTCCCTACCAATGAGCAGTTCTTC. Amino acid sequence: CASSQLGLPTNEQFF.